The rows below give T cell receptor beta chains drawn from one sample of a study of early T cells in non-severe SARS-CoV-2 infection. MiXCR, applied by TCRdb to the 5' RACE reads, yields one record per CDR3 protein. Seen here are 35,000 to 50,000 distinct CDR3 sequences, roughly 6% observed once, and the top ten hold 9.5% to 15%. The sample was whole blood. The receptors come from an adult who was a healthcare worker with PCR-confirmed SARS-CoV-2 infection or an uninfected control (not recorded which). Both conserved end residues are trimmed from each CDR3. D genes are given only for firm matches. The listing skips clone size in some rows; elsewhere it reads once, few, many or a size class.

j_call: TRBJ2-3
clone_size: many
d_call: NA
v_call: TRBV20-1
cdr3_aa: SVPGGRGTSTDTQY

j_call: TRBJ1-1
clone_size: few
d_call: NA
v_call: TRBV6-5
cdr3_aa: ASSYSPGTEAF

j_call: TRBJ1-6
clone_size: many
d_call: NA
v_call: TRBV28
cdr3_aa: ASRIDGTPNSPLH

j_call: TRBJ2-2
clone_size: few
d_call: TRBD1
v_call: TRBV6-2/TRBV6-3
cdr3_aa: ASRPRTGDTGELF

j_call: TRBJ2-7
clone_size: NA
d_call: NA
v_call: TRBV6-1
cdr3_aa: ASSELPTYAYEQY

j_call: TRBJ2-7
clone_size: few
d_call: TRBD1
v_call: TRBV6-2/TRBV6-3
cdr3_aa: ANTHRTGSSYEQY

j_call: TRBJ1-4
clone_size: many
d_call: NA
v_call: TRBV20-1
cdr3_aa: SARGYSANEKLF

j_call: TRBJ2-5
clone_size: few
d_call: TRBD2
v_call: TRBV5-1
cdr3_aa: ASSTRSVAGGQETQY

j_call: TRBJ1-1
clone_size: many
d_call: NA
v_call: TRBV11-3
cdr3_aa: ASSLGMDTEAF

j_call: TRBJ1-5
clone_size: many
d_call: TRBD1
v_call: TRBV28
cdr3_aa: ASSALGQGVGMSNQPQH

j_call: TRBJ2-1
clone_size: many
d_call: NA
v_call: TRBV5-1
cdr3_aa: ASSPGQGWSGGANEQF

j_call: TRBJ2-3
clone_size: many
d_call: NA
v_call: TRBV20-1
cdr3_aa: SAPRGGTDTQY

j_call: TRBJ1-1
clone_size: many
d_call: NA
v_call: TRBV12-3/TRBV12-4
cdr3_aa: ASRESGQPNTEAF

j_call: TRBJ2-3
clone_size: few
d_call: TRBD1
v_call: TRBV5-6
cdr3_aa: ASSLGTGLRDTQY

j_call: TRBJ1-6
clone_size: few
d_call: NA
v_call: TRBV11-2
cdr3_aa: ASSLENSPLH

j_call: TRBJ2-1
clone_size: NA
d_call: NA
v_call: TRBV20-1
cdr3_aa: SAIIGQNNEQF

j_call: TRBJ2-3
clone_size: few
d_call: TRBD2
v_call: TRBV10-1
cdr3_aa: ASSENPSGGQDTQY

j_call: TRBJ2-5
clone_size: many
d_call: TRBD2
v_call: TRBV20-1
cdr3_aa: SARSGDPQETQY

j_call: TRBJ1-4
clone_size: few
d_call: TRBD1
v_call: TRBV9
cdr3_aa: ASSVDRGWSEKLF

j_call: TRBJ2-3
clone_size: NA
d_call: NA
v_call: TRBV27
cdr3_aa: ASSPREGRDTQY

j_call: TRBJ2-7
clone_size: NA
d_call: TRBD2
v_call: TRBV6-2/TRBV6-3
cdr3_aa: ASQRGAFYEQY

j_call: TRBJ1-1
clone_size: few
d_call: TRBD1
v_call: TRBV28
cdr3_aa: ASSPGQGVFTEAF

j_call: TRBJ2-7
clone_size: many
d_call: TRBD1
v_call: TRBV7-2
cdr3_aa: ASSLVGRGQDEQY

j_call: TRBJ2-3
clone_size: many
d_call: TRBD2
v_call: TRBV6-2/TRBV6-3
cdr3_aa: ASSYSTSGDTQY

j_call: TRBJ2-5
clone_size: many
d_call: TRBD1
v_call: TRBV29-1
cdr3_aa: SVGVDRGGKTQY

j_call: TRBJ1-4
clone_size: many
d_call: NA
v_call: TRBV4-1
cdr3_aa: ASSQEDTYNEKLF

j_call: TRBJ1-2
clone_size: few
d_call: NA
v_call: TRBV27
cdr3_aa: ASSLYHPAGSGYT

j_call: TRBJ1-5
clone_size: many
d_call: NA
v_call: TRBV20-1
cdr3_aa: SAEALQDSNQPQH

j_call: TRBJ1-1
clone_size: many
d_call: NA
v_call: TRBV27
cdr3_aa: ASSGPPLTEAF

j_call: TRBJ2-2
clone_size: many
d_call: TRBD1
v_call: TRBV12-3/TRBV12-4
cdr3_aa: ASSLNDRVAGELF

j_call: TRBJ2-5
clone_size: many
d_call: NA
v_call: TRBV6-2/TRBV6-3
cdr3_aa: ASSYARQETQY

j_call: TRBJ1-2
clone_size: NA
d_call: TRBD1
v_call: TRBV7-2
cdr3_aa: ASSSGQLSGYT

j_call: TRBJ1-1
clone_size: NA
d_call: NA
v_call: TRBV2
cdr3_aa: ASTPRNTEAF

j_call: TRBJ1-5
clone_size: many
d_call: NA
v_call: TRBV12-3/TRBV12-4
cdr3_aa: ASSLRGLHQPQH

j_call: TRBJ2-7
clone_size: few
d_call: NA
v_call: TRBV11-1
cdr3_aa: ASSPQGTLAYEQY

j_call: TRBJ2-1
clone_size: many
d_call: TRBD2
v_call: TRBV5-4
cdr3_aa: ASSLIPSGGFYNEQF

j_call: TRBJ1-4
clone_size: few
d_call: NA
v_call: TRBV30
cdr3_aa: AWSVRGHPNEKLF

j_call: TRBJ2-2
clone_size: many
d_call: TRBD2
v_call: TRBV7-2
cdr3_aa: ASSPGGGGLLGNTGELF

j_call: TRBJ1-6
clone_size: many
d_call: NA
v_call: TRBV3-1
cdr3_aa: ASSQDTFGPYSSPLH

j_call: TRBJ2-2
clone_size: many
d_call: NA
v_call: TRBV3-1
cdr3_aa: ASSPDGRPGELF

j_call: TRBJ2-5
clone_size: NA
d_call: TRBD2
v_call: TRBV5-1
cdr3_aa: ASSPGLVILETQY

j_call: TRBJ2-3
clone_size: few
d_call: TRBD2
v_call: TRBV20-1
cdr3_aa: SAGGGRNTDTQY

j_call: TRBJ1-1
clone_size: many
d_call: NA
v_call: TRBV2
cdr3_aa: ASSVQGYTEAF

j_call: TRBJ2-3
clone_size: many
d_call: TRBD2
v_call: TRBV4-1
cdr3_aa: ASSQPGLAGDTDTQY

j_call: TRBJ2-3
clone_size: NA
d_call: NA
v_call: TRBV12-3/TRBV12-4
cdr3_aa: ASSLAPYLSTDTQY

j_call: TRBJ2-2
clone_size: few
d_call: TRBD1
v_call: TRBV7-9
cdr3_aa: ASSSFSGTGNTGELF

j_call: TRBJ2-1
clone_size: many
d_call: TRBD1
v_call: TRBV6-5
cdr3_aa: ASSYPGQGAENEQF

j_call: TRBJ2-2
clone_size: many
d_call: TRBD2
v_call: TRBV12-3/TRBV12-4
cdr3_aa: ASSGGVAGHTGELF